This T cell receptor beta chain was obtained from a study of OX40 agonist ivuxolimab in advanced cancers. For this clone: What it binds is not known.

The germline V gene has CDR1 LGHNA and CDR2 YSLEER. The CDR3 extends over 15 amino acids. The V and J ends lost 2 bases and 0 bases, in that order; junction bases with no gene match: 1. Study observations and caveats: Normalized T-cell clonal expansion was also low in a subset of nonresponders. Among expanded peripheral T cells, antigen specificity went undetermined.

Method: immunoSEQ multiplex PCR; TCRdb's copy keeps in-frame clones and lacks some. The sample lists over 50,000 clones, approximately 82% occurring once. At baseline, cycle 4 day 1, and cycle 7 day 1, blood was sampled. The sample here was CD4+ or CD8+ T cells sorted from blood, taken in a trial of the OX40 agonist ivuxolimab. The sequence was obtained from an adult with an advanced solid tumor such as melanoma, head and neck, liver or kidney cancer. The chain carries TRBV4-3 and TRBJ1-5; TRBD1 agrees at 7 bases. CDR3 sequence: CASSQRTGSNQPQHF. The DNA for the CDR3 is TGCGCCAGCAGCCAACGGACAGGTAGCAATCAGCCCCAGCATTTT.